This is a list of T cell receptor beta chains from one sample in a study of response to subunit inactivated influenza vaccine. TCRdb reanalysed the RT-PCR reads using MiXCR and keeps one entry per CDR3 protein. The sample has approximately 160,000 distinct CDR3 sequences, about 10% seen once; the top ten hold under 40%. Source: CD8+ T cells sorted from PBMCs, taken about 23 months after vaccination. These receptors originate from a man aged 45-69 years who received an inactivated influenza vaccine. The CDR3 runs from the conserved cysteine through the conserved F or W. The D gene is left open where the match is weak. A row's size may be missing; if present it is once, few, many or a size class.

j_gene | d_gene | abundance | v_gene | CDR3aa | CDR3nt
TRBJ2-2 | NA | NA | TRBV12-3/TRBV12-4 | CASSERTKYTGEMFF | TGTGCCAGCAGCGAACGGACTAAATACACCGGGGAGATGTTTTTT
TRBJ2-1 | TRBD2 | NA | TRBV7-6 | CASSLASFWGGYNEQFF | TGTGCCAGCAGCTTAGCTTCCTTTTGGGGGGGCTACAATGAGCAGTTCTTC
TRBJ1-1 | NA | NA | TRBV12-3/TRBV12-4 | CASRDRAGSTEAFF | TGTGCCAGCAGGGACAGAGCAGGAAGCACTGAAGCTTTCTTT
TRBJ2-4 | TRBD2 | many | TRBV12-3/TRBV12-4 | CASSGPLAGEEENIQYF | TGTGCCAGCAGTGGACCCCTAGCGGGGGAGGAGGAAAACATTCAGTACTTC
TRBJ2-1 | NA | NA | TRBV19 | CASGVIGIYNEQFF | TGTGCCAGTGGCGTAATAGGGATATACAATGAGCAGTTCTTC
TRBJ1-5 | NA | NA | TRBV6-2/TRBV6-3 | CASSQTLLQPQHF | TGTGCCAGCAGCCAGACATTATTACAGCCCCAGCATTTT
TRBJ2-7 | NA | many | TRBV4-1 | CASSQQGWYEQYF | TGCGCCAGCAGCCAACAAGGTTGGTACGAGCAGTACTTC
TRBJ2-5 | TRBD2 | few | TRBV5-1 | CASSWTSGDQETQYF | TGCGCCAGCAGCTGGACTAGCGGGGACCAAGAGACCCAGTACTTC
TRBJ2-7 | NA | NA | TRBV11-2 | CASSLGNTVYEQYF | TGTGCCAGCAGCTTGGGCAACACGGTCTACGAGCAGTACTTC
TRBJ2-3 | NA | NA | TRBV7-9 | CASSSPQTHPDTQYF | TGTGCCAGCAGCTCGCCCCAAACTCACCCAGATACGCAGTATTTT
TRBJ2-7 | TRBD2 | many | TRBV10-3 | CAISESRGSGSYEQYF | TGTGCCATCAGTGAGTCGCGGGGTAGCGGGTCCTACGAGCAGTACTTC
TRBJ2-7 | NA | few | TRBV7-8 | CASSLALGRTYEQYF | TGTGCCAGCAGCTTAGCCCTAGGGAGGACCTACGAGCAGTACTTC
TRBJ2-7 | NA | NA | TRBV2 | CASSVVGTPSYEQYF | TGTGCCAGCAGTGTGGTGGGGACTCCGTCCTACGAGCAGTACTTC
TRBJ2-3 | NA | many | TRBV14 | CASSQEGWLTDTQYF | TGTGCCAGCAGCCAAGAAGGGTGGCTCACAGATACGCAGTATTTT
TRBJ1-6 | NA | few | TRBV7-9 | CASSAKPGLNNSPLHF | TGTGCCAGCAGCGCAAAACCGGGACTAAATAATTCACCCCTCCACTTT
TRBJ2-7 | NA | few | TRBV19 | CASKAADFSYEQYF | TGTGCCAGTAAGGCAGCAGACTTCTCCTACGAGCAGTACTTC
TRBJ2-7 | NA | few | TRBV9 | CASSATGTDYEQYF | TGTGCCAGCAGCGCAACCGGGACGGACTACGAGCAGTACTTC
TRBJ2-1 | TRBD2 | few | TRBV19 | CASKGTSANEQFF | TGTGCCAGTAAGGGGACTAGCGCCAATGAGCAGTTCTTC
TRBJ2-1 | TRBD2 | NA | TRBV6-5 | CASSLAGEWNEQFF | TGTGCCAGCAGTTTAGCGGGAGAATGGAATGAGCAGTTCTTC
TRBJ1-1 | NA | few | TRBV4-1 | CASSQDSWGAGTEAFF | TGCGCCAGCAGCCAAGATTCGTGGGGGGCGGGGACTGAAGCTTTCTTT
TRBJ2-3 | NA | many | TRBV6-2/TRBV6-3 | CASSYTSSDTQYF | TGTGCCAGCAGTTACACCAGTTCAGATACGCAGTATTTT
TRBJ2-5 | NA | NA | TRBV27 | CASSDSETETQYF | TGTGCCAGCAGTGATAGCGAGACAGAGACCCAGTACTTC
TRBJ2-3 | NA | NA | TRBV9 | CASSVAWGTSTDTQYF | TGTGCCAGCAGCGTAGCTTGGGGTACTAGCACAGATACGCAGTATTTT
TRBJ2-5 | NA | few | TRBV7-9 | CASSLATETQYF | TGTGCCAGCAGCTTAGCAACGGAGACCCAGTACTTC
TRBJ2-1 | TRBD1 | many | TRBV2 | CASSAGTGSYNEQFF | TGTGCCAGCAGCGCCGGGACAGGCTCCTACAATGAGCAGTTCTTC
TRBJ2-1 | NA | NA | TRBV7-9 | CASSSSPNEQFF | TGTGCCAGCAGCTCTTCCCCGAATGAGCAGTTCTTC
TRBJ2-2 | TRBD2 | few | TRBV25-1 | CASSDTAGGRGPDTGELFF | TGTGCCAGCAGTGACACAGCGGGAGGGAGGGGTCCAGACACCGGGGAGCTGTTTTTT
TRBJ2-1 | TRBD2 | many | TRBV20-1 | CSGEREGYNEQFF | TGCAGTGGGGAGCGGGAGGGTTACAATGAGCAGTTCTTC
TRBJ1-1 | NA | many | TRBV4-3 | CASSQGPNTEAFF | TGCGCCAGCAGCCAAGGGCCGAACACTGAAGCTTTCTTT
TRBJ2-1 | TRBD1 | NA | TRBV12-3/TRBV12-4 | CASSNDQGQALYNEQFF | TGTGCCAGCAGTAACGATCAAGGACAGGCCCTTTACAATGAGCAGTTCTTC
TRBJ2-7 | TRBD1 | NA | TRBV20-1 | CSATGTDLYEQYF | TGCAGTGCTACCGGGACAGACCTCTACGAGCAGTACTTC
TRBJ2-4 | NA | few | TRBV6-5 | CASSYFSSKNIQYF | TGTGCCAGCAGTTACTTTTCGTCCAAAAACATTCAGTACTTC
TRBJ1-2 | TRBD1 | NA | TRBV5-1 | CASSLGTGGTSDGYTF | TGCGCCAGCAGCTTGGGGACAGGAGGAACGAGTGATGGCTACACCTTC
TRBJ2-1 | NA | few | TRBV7-2 | CASSLAGQIYNEQFF | TGTGCCAGCAGCTTAGCGGGACAAATATACAATGAGCAGTTCTTC
TRBJ2-7 | NA | few | TRBV4-1 | CASSQTGAMDEQYF | TGCGCCAGCAGCCAGACCGGGGCCATGGACGAGCAGTACTTC
TRBJ1-2 | TRBD1 | few | TRBV5-6 | CASSFETGENNYGYTF | TGTGCCAGCAGCTTTGAGACAGGGGAGAATAACTATGGCTACACCTTC
TRBJ2-7 | NA | few | TRBV7-7 | CASSLEHGSNYEQYF | TGTGCTAGCAGCTTAGAGCATGGTTCCAACTACGAGCAGTACTTC
TRBJ2-3 | TRBD2 | few | TRBV11-2 | CASSFGTSGGATDTQYF | TGTGCCAGCAGCTTCGGGACTAGCGGGGGGGCAACAGATACGCAGTATTTT
TRBJ2-1 | NA | many | TRBV4-3 | CASSHVTGSPEQFF | TGCGCCAGCAGCCATGTTACAGGTAGCCCCGAGCAGTTCTTC
TRBJ2-7 | NA | medium-sized | TRBV7-9 | CASSLTTGRLKGEQYF | TGTGCCAGCAGCTTAACGACGGGACGGCTGAAGGGCGAGCAGTACTTC
TRBJ1-1 | TRBD1 | NA | TRBV27 | CASSLFQGPDRDSREAFF | TGTGCCAGCAGTTTATTCCAGGGTCCGGACAGGGATTCGAGGGAAGCTTTCTTT
TRBJ1-6 | NA | NA | TRBV7-8 | CASSSRGVASDSPLHF | TGTGCCAGCAGCTCCCGGGGAGTAGCTTCAGATTCACCCCTCCACTTT
TRBJ2-7 | NA | NA | TRBV4-3 | CASSQESQGAYEQYF | TGCGCCAGCAGCCAAGAATCCCAGGGCGCATACGAGCAGTACTTC
TRBJ1-2 | NA | few | TRBV5-6 | CASSPPKGFYLANYGYTF | TGTGCCAGCAGCCCCCCAAAGGGATTTTACTTAGCTAACTATGGCTACACCTTC
TRBJ2-2 | TRBD2 | few | TRBV11-2 | CASSLGLAGGKNTGELFF | TGTGCCAGCAGCTTAGGACTAGCGGGAGGGAAGAACACCGGGGAGCTGTTTTTT
TRBJ2-7 | TRBD1 | few | TRBV28 | CASSFWTGVYEQYF | TGTGCCAGCAGTTTCTGGACAGGGGTCTACGAGCAGTACTTC
TRBJ2-7 | NA | NA | TRBV6-1 | CAISEVGTSKAGTYEQYF | TGTGCCATCAGTGAAGTGGGGACGTCCAAGGCCGGGACCTACGAGCAGTACTTC
TRBJ1-2 | TRBD1 | once | TRBV7-3 | CASSLVRQGNYGYTF | TGTGCCAGCAGCCTAGTAAGACAGGGAAACTATGGCTACACCTTC
TRBJ2-3 | NA | few | TRBV5-1 | CASSLAQEPTGYRADTQYF | TGCGCCAGCAGCTTGGCCCAAGAACCAACAGGGTATAGGGCAGATACGCAGTATTTT
TRBJ2-7 | NA | many | TRBV5-1 | CASSLGSGAYEQYF | TGCGCCAGCAGCTTGGGGTCAGGGGCCTACGAGCAGTACTTC
TRBJ2-1 | NA | many | TRBV6-2/TRBV6-3 | CASSSDRGTVAGTLYNEQFF | TGTGCCAGCAGTTCCGACCGAGGGACGGTAGCCGGGACGCTCTACAATGAGCAGTTCTTC
TRBJ2-1 | TRBD2 | NA | TRBV12-3/TRBV12-4 | CASSLFSGTSNEQFF | TGTGCCAGCAGTTTATTTAGCGGGACCAGCAATGAGCAGTTCTTC
TRBJ2-7 | NA | NA | TRBV11-1 | CASSLGPVSQGRIAYEQYF | TGTGCCAGCAGCTTAGGACCCGTATCACAGGGCAGAATTGCCTACGAGCAGTACTTC